Listed below are T cell receptor beta chains from one sample, sequenced in a study of cytomegalovirus exposure and HLA in healthy donors. The protocol was immunoSEQ multiplex PCR, while the TCRdb copy is restricted to in-frame clones and leaves out a portion. Of over 150,000 clones detected, approximately 85% appear once; the ten largest clones hold approximately 2.5%. What was sequenced was PBMCs. The origin of the receptors is a man aged 25-40 years in good health and CMV-seropositive. Each CDR3 is given with its conserved first and last residue. A D gene is named only where the DNA matches it firmly. Rows may omit the clone size; those that give it use once, few, many or a size class.

abundance	d_gene	v_gene	j_gene	CDR3nt	CDR3aa
.	.	TRBV19	TRBJ1-1	TGTGCCAGTATCGCCCGGAGGGGTCGTATGAACACTGAAGCTTTCTTT	CASIARRGRMNTEAFF
.	TRBD2	TRBV7-9	TRBJ2-7	TGTTCCAGCAGCTTAGGACTCGGGGGGGTCTACGAGCAGTACTTC	CSSSLGLGGVYEQYF
.	TRBD2	TRBV2	TRBJ2-1	TGTGCCAGCTTGGAGGGAGGGCCGGGTGAGCAGTTCTTC	CASLEGGPGEQFF
.	.	TRBV28	TRBJ2-7	TGTGCCAGCAGTAGTCAGGTTCACGAGCAGTACTTC	CASSSQVHEQYF
.	TRBD2	TRBV4-1	TRBJ2-1	TGCGCCAGCAGCCCACTCGGGACTAGCGGGAGAGATGAGCAGTTCTTC	CASSPLGTSGRDEQFF
.	.	TRBV5-1	TRBJ2-1	TGCGCCAGCAGCTATTACGGCGGAGAGCAGTTCTTC	CASSYYGGEQFF
once	TRBD1	TRBV6-5	TRBJ2-7	TGTGCCAGTAGGGACAGGTACCTCTACGAGCAGTACTTC	CASRDRYLYEQYF
.	TRBD2	TRBV5-4	TRBJ2-1	TGTGCCAGCAGTTCAGGGACTAGGAATGAGCAGTTCTTC	CASSSGTRNEQFF
.	TRBD1	TRBV7-9	TRBJ1-2	TGTGCCACCACGAATACAGGGGCCAGCGATGGCTACACCTTC	CATTNTGASDGYTF
.	.	TRBV27	TRBJ1-4	TGTGCCAGCCGTCTAACGGAGGGTCCGATTGAAAAACTGTTTTTT	CASRLTEGPIEKLFF
few	.	TRBV5-6	TRBJ2-7	TGTGCCAGCAGCGCACGGGACTTCTCCTACGAGCAGTACTTC	CASSARDFSYEQYF
.	.	TRBV19	TRBJ1-6	TGTGCCGCGGACATCTTCAACACCCTCCACTTT	CAADIFNTLHF
.	TRBD2	TRBV4-1	TRBJ2-7	TGCGCCAGCAGCCAAGCGGCTAGCGGGAGACTCAACGAGCAGTACTTC	CASSQAASGRLNEQYF
.	TRBD1	TRBV18	TRBJ1-1	TGTGCCAGCTCACCATCGACAGGGGCGAACATGAACACTGAAGCTTTCTTT	CASSPSTGANMNTEAFF
.	.	TRBV27	TRBJ1-4	TGTGCCAGCAGTTCGGTCTCAACTAATGAAAAACTGTTTTTT	CASSSVSTNEKLFF
.	TRBD1	TRBV10-3	TRBJ1-5	TGTGCCATCAGACAGGGGGCCAGGCAGCCCCAGCATTTT	CAIRQGARQPQHF
once	TRBD1	TRBV5-1	TRBJ2-3	TGCGCCAGCAGCTCGCAGGGGGCAGATACGCAGTATTTT	CASSSQGADTQYF
.	.	TRBV6-1	TRBJ1-5	TGTGCCAGCAGTGATTACCCGATGACAACTCCCGGACAGCCCCAGCATTTT	CASSDYPMTTPGQPQHF
.	.	TRBV10-1	TRBJ2-3	TGCGCCACTATCCCCGAGCCCATGGTTGTTTGCGGCACAGATACGCAGTATTTT	CATIPEPMVVCGTDTQYF
.	.	TRBV10-3	TRBJ1-1	TGTGCCACTCAGGGGAATACTGAAGCTTTCTTT	CATQGNTEAFF
.	.	TRBV7-2	TRBJ2-7	TGTGCCAGCAGCTTAGCTTACAACTACGAGCAGTACTTC	CASSLAYNYEQYF
.	.	TRBV5-1	TRBJ2-3	TGCGCCAGCAGCTTGGGGTCACGGTCTAGCACAGATACGCAGTATTTT	CASSLGSRSSTDTQYF
.	TRBD2	TRBV28	TRBJ2-1	TGTGCCAGCAGTCGGGACTACAACAATGAGCAGTTCTTC	CASSRDYNNEQFF
once	TRBD1	TRBV7-9	TRBJ2-1	TGTGCCAGCAGCCCCCGGACAGGGGGCTACCACAATGAGCAGTTCTTC	CASSPRTGGYHNEQFF
.	.	TRBV7-2	TRBJ2-7	TGTGCCAGCAGTTTAACAGGGAGATACGAGCAGTACTTC	CASSLTGRYEQYF
.	.	TRBV28	TRBJ1-1	TGTGCCAGCAGACGTGGACAGTCCGGCACTGAAGCTTTCTTT	CASRRGQSGTEAFF
.	.	TRBV13	TRBJ1-2	TGTGCCAGCAGCCCTCAGGGGTACTATGGCTACACCTTC	CASSPQGYYGYTF
.	.	TRBV5-6	TRBJ2-7	TGTGCCAGCAGCCCGACAGGGGTCAATCGGGGAGGGCCTCATGGGCAGTACTTC	CASSPTGVNRGGPHGQYF
once	TRBD2	TRBV5-6	TRBJ2-4	TGTGCCAGCAGCCTCCGGGGGCGGGAGGGCGATGTTAAAAACATTCAGTACTTC	CASSLRGREGDVKNIQYF
.	.	TRBV7-2	TRBJ1-3	TGTGCCAGCAGCAGGGGGAGCTCTGGAAACACCATATATTTT	CASSRGSSGNTIYF
.	TRBD2	TRBV4-1	TRBJ2-7	TGCGCCAGCAGCCAAGATGCACGGGAGGGCGCCTACGAGCAGTACTTC	CASSQDAREGAYEQYF
.	TRBD1	TRBV20-1	TRBJ1-4	TGCATGGGACAGGGTAACGAAAAACTGTTTTTT	CMGQGNEKLFF
.	.	TRBV10-2	TRBJ1-4	TGCGCCAGCAGCTTGACCGCAGGAACCATGTTTTTT	CASSLTAGTMFF
.	TRBD1	TRBV7-9	TRBJ1-1	TGTTCCAGCACCACAGGGGACAACACTGAAGCTTTCTTT	CSSTTGDNTEAFF
.	.	TRBV5-6	TRBJ2-5	TGTGCCAGCAGCCCCTTACTCGGAGTCCAAGAGACCCAGTACTTC	CASSPLLGVQETQYF
.	TRBD1	TRBV19	TRBJ2-4	TGTGCCAGTAGTCCCCCTCCCGGGACAGGGAGGAACATTCAGTACTTC	CASSPPPGTGRNIQYF
.	TRBD2	TRBV27	TRBJ2-1	TGTGCCAGCAGTCTAGCGGGGTACAATGAGCAGTTCTTC	CASSLAGYNEQFF
.	TRBD1	TRBV6-5	TRBJ2-2	TGTGCCAGCAGTTACTCCGGGACAGGGAGGCGGGGGGAGCTGTTTTTT	CASSYSGTGRRGELFF
.	.	TRBV11-3	TRBJ2-5	TGTGCCAGCAGAAGAGGGCCGCAAGAGACCCAGTACTTC	CASRRGPQETQYF
few	.	TRBV4-1	TRBJ1-1	TGCGCCAGCAGCCAAGGAAGGTCAGGGCCATACACTGAAGCTTTCTTT	CASSQGRSGPYTEAFF
.	.	TRBV25-1	TRBJ2-5	TGTGCCAGCAGTGAAGGGTGGATGACGGAGGACCAAGAGACCCAGTACTTC	CASSEGWMTEDQETQYF
.	TRBD2	TRBV18	TRBJ2-1	TGTGCCAGCTCACCGCCTAGCGGGAGTGACAATGAGCAGTTCTTC	CASSPPSGSDNEQFF
.	.	TRBV5-1	TRBJ1-3	TGCGCCAGCAGCTACGACGACAGGCACCACTCTGGAAACACCATATATTTT	CASSYDDRHHSGNTIYF
.	.	TRBV14	TRBJ2-5	TGTGCCAGCAGCCAATCGGTCAGGGAGGAAGAGACCCAGTACTTC	CASSQSVREEETQYF
.	.	TRBV7-2	TRBJ1-2	TGTGCCAGCAGCTTATCGAGAGATGGCTACACCTTC	CASSLSRDGYTF
.	TRBD1	TRBV2	TRBJ1-2	TGTGCCAGCACCGAGGACAGGGGGGACTATGGCTACACCTTC	CASTEDRGDYGYTF
.	TRBD2	TRBV12-5	TRBJ2-5	TGTGCTAGTGGTACGGGACTAGTGGGGGGAGAGACCCAGTACTTC	CASGTGLVGGETQYF
few	TRBD1	TRBV7-3	TRBJ2-3	TGTGCCAGCAGCCCCGACAGGGGGCCCACAGATACGCAGTATTTT	CASSPDRGPTDTQYF
few	.	TRBV19	TRBJ1-1	TGTGCCAGTTCGATACAGGGAGTTAGTACTGAAGCTTTCTTT	CASSIQGVSTEAFF
few	.	TRBV7-9	TRBJ1-2	TGTGCCAGCAGCTACGACACCACCGGCTACACCTTC	CASSYDTTGYTF
.	.	TRBV5-8	TRBJ2-2	TGTGCCAGCAGAGAAACGGGCACCGGGGAGCTGTTTTTT	CASRETGTGELFF
.	.	TRBV5-5	TRBJ1-2	TGTGCCAGCAGTCCAACAGATCATGCAGGCTACACCTTC	CASSPTDHAGYTF
.	TRBD2	TRBV27	TRBJ2-3	TGTGCCAGCAGTCCTCTTTCCTTTATTCCCGGGAGGGCCGGCACAGATACGCAGTATTTT	CASSPLSFIPGRAGTDTQYF
.	.	TRBV13	TRBJ2-1	TGTGCCAGCAACCCTCGACTAGTAGGGAATGAGCAGTTCTTC	CASNPRLVGNEQFF
.	TRBD2	TRBV11-2	TRBJ2-5	TGTGCCAGCAGCTTTACTAGCGGGCAAGAGACCCAGTACTTC	CASSFTSGQETQYF
.	.	TRBV5-4	TRBJ1-6	TGTGCCAGCAGCTTGGCAAGTCGGAATTCACCCCTCCACTTT	CASSLASRNSPLHF
.	TRBD2	TRBV4-3	TRBJ2-1	TGCGCCAGCAGCCAAGGCAGTAGCGGGAGCGATGAGCAGTTCTTC	CASSQGSSGSDEQFF
.	TRBD1	TRBV19	TRBJ1-1	TGTGCCACTACGACAGGGCCGAACACTGAAGCTTTCTTT	CATTTGPNTEAFF
.	TRBD2	TRBV4-3	TRBJ2-1	TGCGCCAGCAGCCAAGGTCGACGGGAGGAATTTGTTATCTCCTACAATGAGCAGTTCTTC	CASSQGRREEFVISYNEQFF
.	.	TRBV7-2	TRBJ1-2	TGTGCCAGCAGCCCGGACAGTAACTATGGCTACACCTTC	CASSPDSNYGYTF